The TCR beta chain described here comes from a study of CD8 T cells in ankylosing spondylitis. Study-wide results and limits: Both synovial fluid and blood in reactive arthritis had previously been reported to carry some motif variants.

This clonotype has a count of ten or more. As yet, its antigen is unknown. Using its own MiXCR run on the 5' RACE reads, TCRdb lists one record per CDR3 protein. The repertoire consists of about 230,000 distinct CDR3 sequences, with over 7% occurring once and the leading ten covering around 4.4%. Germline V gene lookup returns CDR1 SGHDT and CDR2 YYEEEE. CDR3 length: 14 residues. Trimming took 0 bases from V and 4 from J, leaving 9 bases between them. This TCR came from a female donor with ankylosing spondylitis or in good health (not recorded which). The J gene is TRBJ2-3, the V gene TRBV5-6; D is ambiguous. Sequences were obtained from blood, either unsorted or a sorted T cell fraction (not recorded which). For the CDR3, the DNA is TGTGCCAGCAGCTTGGCGCACGGATCAGATACGCAGTATTTT. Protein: CASSLAHGSDTQYF. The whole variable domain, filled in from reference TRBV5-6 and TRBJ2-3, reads DAGVTQSPTHLIKTRGQQVTLRCSPKSGHDTVSWYQQALGQGPQFIFQYYEEEERQRGNFPDRFSGHQFPNYSSELNVNALLLGDSALYLCASSLAHGSDTQYFGPGTRLTVL.